Shown below are 14 T cell receptor beta chains from a single sample sequenced in a study of molecular identifiers for immune sequencing clone quantification. MiXCR, applied by TCRdb to the PCR reads, yields one record per CDR3 protein. The profile shows more than 35,000 distinct CDR3 sequences, about a fifth of them singletons. Sample: naive CD8+ T cells from blood, with Jurkat cell RNA spiked in. Stated subset: FACS-sorted CD8+CD4-CCR7+CD45RA+ naive T cells. The receptors originated from a human donor in good health. Some libraries in this study had Jurkat cell RNA spiked in.

In regard to this clonotype: With a much larger clone just one base away, this may be a read error. The V and J genes are TRBV12-3 or TRBV12-4 and TRBJ2-2; 9 nucleotides align to TRBD1. This CDR3 is 14 amino acids long. The CDR3 bases are TGTACCAGCAGCGGGACAGGGCCGGCCGGGGAGCTGTTTTTT. The encoded protein is CTSSGTGPAGELFF.

This clonotype showed up many times. The chain uses TRBV11-2 and TRBJ2-1; D gene unclear. V was trimmed by 2 bases and J by 9 bases, leaving 11 bases between them. This CDR3 has 13 residues. The germline gives CDR1 SGHAT, CDR2 FQNNGV. CDR3 sequence (DNA): TGTGCCAGCAGCTTAATTTCGGCGGCTGAGCAGTTCTTC. Amino acid sequence: CASSLISAAEQFF.

The chain is built from TRBV6-2 or TRBV6-3 and TRBJ2-7; weak D call: TRBD1 (6 bases). This CDR3 has 13 amino acids. The V gene's germline CDR1 is MNHEY and CDR2 SVGEGT. V lost 5 bases, J lost 2 bases, and 10 bases lay in between. CDR3 residues: CASSPGHPYEQYF. In DNA, the CDR3 is TGTGCCAGCAGTCCGGGACACCCCTACGAGCAGTACTTC.

The V gene is TRBV11-2, the J gene TRBJ2-5; D is unresolved. V shed 0 bases and J shed 5 bases, with 7 bases lying between them. The CDR3 covers 13 residues. Germline values: CDR1 SGHAT, CDR2 FQNNGV. DNA of the CDR3: TGTGCCAGCAGCTTAGACGGTGGGGAGACCCAGTACTTC. Translating gives CASSLDGGETQYF. The entire variable domain, with the rest obtained from reference TRBV11-2 and TRBJ2-5, is as follows: EAGVAQSPRYKIIEKRQSVAFWCNPISGHATLYWYQQILGQGPKLLIQFQNNGVVDDSQLPKDRFSAERLKGVDSTLKIQPAKLEDSAVYLCASSLDGGETQYFGPGTRLLVL.

This clonotype was observed many times. The V and J genes are TRBV5-6 and TRBJ2-1; no clear D gene. Looked up from germline, CDR1 is SGHDT and CDR2 is YYEEEE. This CDR3 is 15 amino acids long. The V end lost 6 bases, the J end lost 2 bases, and 15 bases lay between the germline ends. The CDR3 DNA is TGTGCCAGCACCATGAGTCCTCCAGCCTACAATGAGCAGTTCTTC. Translation: CASTMSPPAYNEQFF.

This clonotype was counted many times. The rearrangement uses TRBV6-2 or TRBV6-3 and TRBJ2-2, with unresolved D. Trimming cost V 7 bases and J 0 bases, with 6 bases left between them. The CDR3 length is 13 residues. The germline gives CDR1 MNHEY, CDR2 SVGEGT. In DNA, the CDR3 is TGTGCCAGCAAAGAAGCGAACACCGGGGAGCTGTTTTTT. This encodes CASKEANTGELFF.

This clonotype occurred a few times. J is TRBJ2-1 and V is TRBV27; possibly TRBD1 or TRBD2 for D (7 bases each). This CDR3 is built from 18 residues. Trimming stripped 1 base from V and 8 bases from J, with 24 bases between. In germline, CDR1 is MNHEY, CDR2 SMNVEV (reference sequence). DNA of the CDR3: TGTGCCAGCAGTTTATTGACTCCAGGGGGGGCTAAACGGGATGAGCAGTTCTTC. Amino acids: CASSLLTPGGAKRDEQFF.

This clonotype has a count of ten or more. This chain connects TRBV3-1 to TRBJ2-3; D not certain. Looked up from germline, CDR1 is LGHDT and CDR2 is YNNKEL (reference sequence). The CDR3 length is 13 residues. Trimming took 1 base from V and 6 from J, leaving 8 bases between them. In nucleotides, the CDR3 is TGTGCCAGCAGCCAAGTACTGTTGGATACGCAGTATTTT. Protein product: CASSQVLLDTQYF.

This clonotype was picked up a small number of times. V and J are TRBV27 and TRBJ2-7, with D maybe TRBD1 (5 bases). The germline gives CDR1 MNHEY, CDR2 SMNVEV (reference sequence). This CDR3 is 14 amino acids long. The V gene lost 7 bases and the J gene lost 4 bases, with 17 bases spanning the gap. The chain's CDR3 is CASKLTGILYEQYF. CDR3 nucleotide sequence: TGTGCCAGCAAACTTACAGGTATCCTTTACGAGCAGTACTTC.

Worth noting for this clonotype: The junction departs from germline at one end; a sequencing error may be responsible. In DNA form, the CDR3 reads TGTGCCAGCAGCGCCGACAGGGGTCTCGGACAGCTCCAGCATTTT. This translates into CASSADRGLGQLQHF. The V and J genes are TRBV12-3 or TRBV12-4 and TRBJ1-5; 8 bases match TRBD1. This CDR3 has 15 residues.

Many counts were recorded for this clonotype. The chain has TRBV29-1 and TRBJ2-7; TRBD2 matches 10 bases. The CDR3 sequence is 15 residues long. Germline V CDR1 and CDR2: SQVTM, ANQGSEA. Trimming removed 0 bases from V and 4 bases from J; junction bases left unmatched: 6. The CDR3 DNA reads as TGCAGCGTTGAAGATTGGTCTAGCGGGAGTTACGAGCAGTACTTC. Translated: CSVEDWSSGSYEQYF.

This clonotype was detected many times. The chain employs TRBV27 and TRBJ2-3, with TRBD2 matching 12 bases. This CDR3 comprises 17 residues. Trimming cost V 1 base and J 5 bases; bases outside gene matches: 7. Germline CDR1 MNHEY, CDR2 SMNVEV (reference sequence). The CDR3 DNA reads as TGTGCCAGCAGTTTATTGGCTAGCGGGGGGGCCGTAGATACGCAGTATTTT. This sequence encodes CASSLLASGGAVDTQYF.

Concerning this clonotype: A junction end diverges from the germline sequence, so it may reflect a read error. J is TRBJ2-5 and V is TRBV27; D might be TRBD2 (6 bases). Germline lookup yields CDR1 MNHEY and CDR2 SMNVEV (reference sequence). The CDR3 extends over 16 amino acids. CDR3 sequence (DNA): TGCGCCAGCAGTCTCTCGGGGACGAGGTGGGGAGGGACCCAGTACTTC. Translation gives CASSLSGTRWGGTQYF.

Turning to this clonotype: The CDR3 carries no conserved terminal phenylalanine or tryptophan, so it likely arises from a read error. The chain has TRBV11-3 and TRBJ2-3; 9 positions match TRBD2. The CDR3 consists of 13 residues. After removal of 3 bases from V and 8 bases from J, the junction contained 3 bases not matched to a gene. Germline loops: CDR1 SGHNT, CDR2 YENEEA. DNA for the CDR3: TGTGCCAGCAGCTTTAGCGGGGGCTCTACGCAGTATCTT. It yields the protein CASSFSGGSTQYL.